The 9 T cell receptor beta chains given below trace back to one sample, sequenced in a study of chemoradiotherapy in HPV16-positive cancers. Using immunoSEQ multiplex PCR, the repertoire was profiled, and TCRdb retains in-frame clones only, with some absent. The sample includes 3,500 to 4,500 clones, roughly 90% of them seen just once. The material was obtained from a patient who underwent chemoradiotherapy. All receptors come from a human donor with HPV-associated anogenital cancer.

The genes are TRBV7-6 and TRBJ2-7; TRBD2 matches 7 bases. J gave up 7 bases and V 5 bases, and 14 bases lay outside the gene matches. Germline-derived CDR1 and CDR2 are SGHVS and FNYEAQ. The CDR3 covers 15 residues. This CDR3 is CASSPIGAGRGEQYF. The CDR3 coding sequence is TGTGCCAGCAGCCCGATTGGGGCGGGGAGGGGTGAGCAGTACTTC.

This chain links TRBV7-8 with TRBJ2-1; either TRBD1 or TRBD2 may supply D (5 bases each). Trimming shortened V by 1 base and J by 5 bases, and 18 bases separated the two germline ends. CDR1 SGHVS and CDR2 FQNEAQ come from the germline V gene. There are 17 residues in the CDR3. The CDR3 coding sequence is TGTGCCAGCAGCTTAGGATTGGGACCCATCGGGCACAATGAGCAGTTCTTC. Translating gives CASSLGLGPIGHNEQFF.

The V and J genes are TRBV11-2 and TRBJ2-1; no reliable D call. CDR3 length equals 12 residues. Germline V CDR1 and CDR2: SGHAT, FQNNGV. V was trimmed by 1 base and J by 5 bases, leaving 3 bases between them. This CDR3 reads CASSLGDNEQFF. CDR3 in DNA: TGTGCCAGCAGCTTAGGAGACAATGAGCAGTTCTTC. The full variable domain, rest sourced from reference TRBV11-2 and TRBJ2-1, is EAGVAQSPRYKIIEKRQSVAFWCNPISGHATLYWYQQILGQGPKLLIQFQNNGVVDDSQLPKDRFSAERLKGVDSTLKIQPAKLEDSAVYLCASSLGDNEQFFGPGTRLTVL.

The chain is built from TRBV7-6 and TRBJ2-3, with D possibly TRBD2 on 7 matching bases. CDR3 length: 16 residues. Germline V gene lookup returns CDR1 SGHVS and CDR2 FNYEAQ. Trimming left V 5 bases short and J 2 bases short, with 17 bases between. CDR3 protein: CASSPRGGGPTDTQYF. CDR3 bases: TGTGCCAGCAGCCCTAGGGGGGGTGGACCCACAGATACGCAGTATTTT.

The CDR3 protein is CASSSNLNSYNEQFF. CDR3 in DNA: TGTGCCAGCAGCTCGAACCTGAACTCCTACAATGAGCAGTTCTTC. This rearrangement joins TRBV7-2 to TRBJ2-1; D not certain. CDR1 SGHTA and CDR2 FQGNSA come from the germline V gene. V was trimmed by 4 bases and J by 0 bases, leaving 10 bases between them. The CDR3 covers 15 residues.

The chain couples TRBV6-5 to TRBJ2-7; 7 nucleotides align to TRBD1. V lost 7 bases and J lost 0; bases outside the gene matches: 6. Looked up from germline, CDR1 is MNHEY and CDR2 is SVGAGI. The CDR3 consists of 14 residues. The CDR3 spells CASTRGGNSYEQYF. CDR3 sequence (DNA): TGTGCCAGCACGCGAGGGGGCAACTCCTACGAGCAGTACTTC.

Here the CDR3 reads CAISEVGGVGNSPLHF. The CDR3 DNA sequence: TGTGCCATCAGTGAGGTGGGGGGCGTTGGTAATTCACCCCTCCACTTT. This rearrangement joins TRBV10-3 to TRBJ1-6; maybe TRBD1 (6 bases). Germline loops: CDR1 ENHRY, CDR2 SYGVKD. The CDR3 loop spans 16 amino acids. Trimming shortened V by 2 bases and J by 6 bases, and 14 bases separated the two germline ends.

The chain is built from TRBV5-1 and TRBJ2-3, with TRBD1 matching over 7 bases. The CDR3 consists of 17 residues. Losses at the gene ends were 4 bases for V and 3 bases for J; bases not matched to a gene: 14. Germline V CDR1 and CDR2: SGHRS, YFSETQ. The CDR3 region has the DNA TGCGCCAGCAGCATGGAAGTGAGGGGGCCTTCGACAGATACGCAGTATTTT. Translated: CASSMEVRGPSTDTQYF. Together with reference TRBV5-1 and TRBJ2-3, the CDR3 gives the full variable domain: KAGVTQTPRYLIKTRGQQVTLSCSPISGHRSVSWYQQTPGQGLQFLFEYFSETQRNKGNFPGRFSGRQFSNSRSEMNVSTLELGDSALYLCASSMEVRGPSTDTQYFGPGTRLTVL.

The CDR3 sequence is CSVTIQGAYTEAFF. CDR3 DNA sequence: TGCAGCGTCACGATACAGGGGGCTTACACTGAAGCTTTCTTT. V is TRBV29-1 and J is TRBJ1-1, with TRBD1 matching over 9 bases. Germline CDR1 and CDR2: SQVTM and ANQGSEA. J was trimmed by 3 bases and V by 6 bases; bases with no gene match: 8. The CDR3 runs to 14 residues. Filled out from reference TRBV29-1 and TRBJ1-1, the complete variable domain reads SAVISQKPSRDICQRGTSLTIQCQVDSQVTMMFWYRQQPGQSLTLIATANQGSEATYESGFVIDKFPISRPNLTFSTLTVSNMSPEDSSIYLCSVTIQGAYTEAFFGQGTRLTVV.